Many counts were recorded for the clone carrying this TCR beta chain. Its antigen is still unknown. The record originates from a study of metastatic and nonmetastatic thyroid tumors. Study as a whole: Repertoires of blood and of tissue (tumor or nodule) from malignant and benign thyroid patients were compared. Study findings and constraints: It was reported that TCR beta diversity was significantly higher in malignant thyroid tumors than benign nodules, in blood and tumor.

As originally analysed: What underpinned the distant-metastasis classifier for papillary thyroid cancer was the set of CDR3 differences across clinicopathological groups. TCRdb re-analyzed the PCR reads using MiXCR. TCRdb, rather than the study authors, made the V and J calls. Found here are roughly 7,100 clones, roughly 30% of them singletons; the top ten hold 18%. The V and J ends lost 2 bases and 4 bases, in that order; junction bases with no gene match: 5. Germline V CDR1 and CDR2: DFQATT, SNEGSKA (reference sequence). This CDR3 contains 15 residues. None of the patients had undergone any treatment ahead of thyroid surgery.

Sequencing used adjacent normal tissue. The source of this sequence is a female donor with papillary thyroid cancer or a benign thyroid nodule (not recorded which). Some clones in this sample may be carry-over from other donors' samples. This sequence joins TRBV20-1 and TRBJ2-1; TRBD2 matches 10 bases. CDR3: CSARRASGGYNEQFF. CDR3 in DNA: TGCAGTGCTAGAAGGGCTAGCGGGGGATACAATGAGCAGTTCTTC.